This entry is about one T cell receptor (beta chain). These data originate in a study of OX40 agonist ivuxolimab in advanced cancers. Whole-study context: Anti-PD-1, anti-PD-L1 or anti-CTLA-4 therapy given earlier was allowed, and roughly 38% had some.

V gave up 0 bases and J gave up 6 bases; unmatched junction bases: 6. CDR3 length equals 16 residues. CDR1 is MNHNS, CDR2 SASEGT, per germline. Produced via immunoSEQ multiplex PCR; TCRdb's table is partial and in-frame only. The profile covers around 65,000 clones, with approximately 92% appearing a single time and approximately 0.64% taken by the ten largest. This specimen consisted of CD4+ or CD8+ T cells sorted from blood, obtained in a trial of the OX40 agonist ivuxolimab. The V call is TRBV6-1, the J call TRBJ2-7, with TRBD1 matching 12 bases. The TCR originated in an adult with an advanced solid tumor such as melanoma, head and neck, liver or kidney cancer. The CDR3 region is CASSEAQGQGASEQYF. The DNA for the CDR3 is TGTGCCAGCAGTGAAGCTCAGGGACAGGGGGCAAGCGAGCAGTACTTC.